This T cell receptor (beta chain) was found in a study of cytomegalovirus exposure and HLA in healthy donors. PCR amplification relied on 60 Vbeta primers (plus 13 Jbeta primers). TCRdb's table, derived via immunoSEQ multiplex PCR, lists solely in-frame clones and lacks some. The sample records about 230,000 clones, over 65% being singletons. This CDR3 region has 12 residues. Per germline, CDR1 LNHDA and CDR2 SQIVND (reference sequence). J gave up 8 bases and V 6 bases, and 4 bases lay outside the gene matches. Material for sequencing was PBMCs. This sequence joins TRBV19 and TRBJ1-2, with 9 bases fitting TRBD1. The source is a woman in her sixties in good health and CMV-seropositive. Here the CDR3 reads CASSGTGFGYTF. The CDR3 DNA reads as TGTGCCAGTAGCGGGACAGGGTTCGGCTACACCTTC.